This T cell receptor (beta chain) was recovered during a study of blood T cells in healthy people across ages. The study's findings and limits: Among long-lived donors, naive CD4+ cells were more numerous and diversity higher than in aged donors.

This clonotype showed up just a few times. Its specificity is unknown. Together with a sample-barcoded 5' primer, a J-beta primer mix was included in a second PCR lasting about 7 to 12 cycles. TCRdb called the 5' RACE reads again in MiXCR, with one record for every CDR3 protein. The repertoire consists of 660,000 or so distinct CDR3 sequences, with 45% to 65% occurring once and the leading ten covering 35% to 40%. Germline V lookup: CDR1 MDHEN, CDR2 SYDVKM. The V gene lost 3 bases and the J gene lost 8 bases, with 13 bases spanning the gap. This CDR3 contains 13 residues. The sample was blood. This sequence joins TRBV28 and TRBJ1-2; TRBD1 is a possible D gene (6 bases). This receptor was identified in a man in his 60s in good health. This chain's CDR3 is CASSFRGSYGYTF. The CDR3 DNA sequence: TGTGCCAGCAGTTTCAGGGGTTCGTACGGCTACACCTTC.